This T cell receptor beta chain is drawn from a study of multiple sclerosis patients with progressive multifocal leukoencephalopathy. Time point reported: approximately 11 months of natalizumab therapy. Longitudinal control samples came from natalizumab-treated multiple sclerosis patients without PML. The CDR3 sequence is 14 residues long. Germline V gene data show CDR1 as MGHRA and CDR2 as YSYEKL. The V and J ends lost 3 bases and 0 bases, in that order; junction bases with no gene match: 1. For this clone: Its antigen remains unknown.

The data were produced by immunoSEQ multiplex PCR, yet TCRdb's version contains in-frame clones alone and is incomplete. This table has about 30,000 clones, around 89% appearing once. General observations from the study: PML-onset expanded TRB clones were detectable before and during natalizumab therapy. Preferential TRBV-TRBJ pairings or common gene usage were not detected at PML. Less diverse TRB repertoires were suggested in most PML patients.

The input for sequencing was PBMCs, taken from a patient treated with natalizumab. The chain recombines TRBV4-1 with TRBJ2-7; 8 nucleotides match TRBD1. The receptor was derived from a human donor with multiple sclerosis. CDR3 residues: CASSHGQGSYEQYF. The CDR3 nucleotides read TGCGCCAGCAGCCATGGACAGGGCTCCTACGAGCAGTACTTC.